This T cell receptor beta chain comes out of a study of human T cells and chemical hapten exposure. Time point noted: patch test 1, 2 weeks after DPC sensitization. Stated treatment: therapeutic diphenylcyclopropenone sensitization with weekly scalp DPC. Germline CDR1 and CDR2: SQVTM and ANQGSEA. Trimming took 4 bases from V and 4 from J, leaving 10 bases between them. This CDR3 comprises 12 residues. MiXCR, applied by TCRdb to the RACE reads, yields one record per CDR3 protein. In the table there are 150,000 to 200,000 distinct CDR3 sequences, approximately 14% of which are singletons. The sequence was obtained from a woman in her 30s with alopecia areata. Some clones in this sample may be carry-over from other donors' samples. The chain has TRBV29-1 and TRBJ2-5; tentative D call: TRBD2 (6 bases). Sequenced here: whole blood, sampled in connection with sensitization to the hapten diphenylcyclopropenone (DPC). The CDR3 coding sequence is TGCAGCGTTGGGTCTAGCGCAGAGACCCAGTACTTC. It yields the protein CSVGSSAETQYF.